What follows describes a single TCR beta chain. Its antigen is as yet unknown. CDR1 is SEHNR, CDR2 FQNEAQ, per germline (reference sequence). CDR3 length equals 13 residues. V lost 2 bases, J lost 7 bases, and 11 bases lay in between. The PCR ran on 60 Vbeta and 13 Jbeta primers. Clones were read by immunoSEQ multiplex PCR, and TCRdb kept only the in-frame ones, dropping some. The data hold 65,000 to 75,000 clones, with 65% to 70% observed a single time. These donors counted as nominally healthy when sampled, but unrecorded immune exposures were likely. This specimen comes from a study of cytomegalovirus exposure and HLA in healthy donors. For the study at large: HLA-typed donors were the source of about 85 million unique TCRs held in an early data release. Study conclusions and caveats: About 87% or about 30% of the time was how often most TCR beta V segments were productive, according to an earlier analysis. The study dropped some indistinguishable V segments, TRBV6-2 and TRBV6-3 among them.

The material sequenced was PBMCs. The chain has TRBV7-9 and TRBJ1-2; D is unclear. This clonotype was sampled from a woman aged 25 to 39 in good health and CMV-seronegative. CDR3 region: CASSLFPSGGYTF. The CDR3 DNA sequence: TGTGCCAGCAGCTTATTCCCGTCCGGTGGCTACACCTTC.